This T cell receptor (beta chain) originates from a study of CD8+CD57+ T cells in acquired aplastic anemia. Across the study: Isolated CD4+ and CD8+ cells, once sorted, yielded DNA averaging roughly 3 ug.

The CDR3 has 16 residues. CDR1 and CDR2 (germline): SGHVS, FQNEAQ. Investigators profiled TCR beta VDJ and CDR3 from genomic DNA template. TCRdb processed the reads anew with MiXCR; each CDR3 protein has one entry. The sample lists 200,000 to 300,000 distinct CDR3 sequences, approximately 79% seen once, with less than 50% in the top ten. Patients who underwent sequencing had shown CD8+CD57+ cell expansion by flow cytometry. No patient had been given any therapy when blood was sampled. About this clonotype itself: Its antigen is still unknown. A read error may produce the germline difference seen at one junction end.

Study-wide results and limits: Any difference that existed in CD8+ Simpson's diversity between patients and controls was not significant. More than 25 was the count of CD8+ CDR3 sequences that patients shared with controls.

The TCR was taken from a human donor with aplastic anemia. Sequencing was carried out using sorted CD4+, CD8+, or CD8+CD57+ T cells (not recorded which) from PBMCs. This chain joins TRBV7-8 and TRBJ2-5; D may correspond to TRBD1 or TRBD2 (5 bases each). The CDR3 DNA follows: TGTGCCAGCAGCTTAGGGGGCGGGCCCGACCCAGAGAACCAGTACTTC. Translating gives CASSLGGGPDPENQYF.